This T cell receptor beta chain stems from a study of technical replicates of blood from a handful of donors. Germline CDR1 and CDR2: MGHDK and SYGVNS. The CDR3 runs 14 residues. With 6 bases removed from V and 3 bases from J, the gap between germline ends came to 15 bases. Measured with immunoSEQ multiplex PCR; TCRdb has only the in-frame clones, and not every one. This sample has more than 90,000 clones, with around 95% found just once. The J gene is TRBJ2-7, the V gene TRBV25-1, with a possible D match to TRBD1 (5 bases). The sequence was obtained from a human donor in good health. Sequencing input: T cells isolated from PBMCs. The CDR3 region is CASRPDSYFYEQYF. In DNA, the CDR3 is TGTGCCAGCAGACCCGACAGCTACTTCTACGAGCAGTACTTC.